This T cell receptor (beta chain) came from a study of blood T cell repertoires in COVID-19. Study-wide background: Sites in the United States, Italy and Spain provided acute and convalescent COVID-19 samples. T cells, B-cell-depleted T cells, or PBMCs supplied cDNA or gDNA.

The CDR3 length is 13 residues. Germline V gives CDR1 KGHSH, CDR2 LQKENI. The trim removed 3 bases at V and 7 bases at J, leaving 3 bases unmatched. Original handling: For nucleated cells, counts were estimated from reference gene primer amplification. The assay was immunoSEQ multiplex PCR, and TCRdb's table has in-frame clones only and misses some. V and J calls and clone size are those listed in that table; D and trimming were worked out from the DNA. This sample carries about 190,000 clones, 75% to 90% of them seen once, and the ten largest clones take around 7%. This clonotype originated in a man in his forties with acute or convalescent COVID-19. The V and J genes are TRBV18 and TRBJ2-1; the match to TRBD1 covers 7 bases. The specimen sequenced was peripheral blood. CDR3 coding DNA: TGTGCCAGCTCACCCCTGGACAGGAATGAGCAGTTCTTC. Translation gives CASSPLDRNEQFF.